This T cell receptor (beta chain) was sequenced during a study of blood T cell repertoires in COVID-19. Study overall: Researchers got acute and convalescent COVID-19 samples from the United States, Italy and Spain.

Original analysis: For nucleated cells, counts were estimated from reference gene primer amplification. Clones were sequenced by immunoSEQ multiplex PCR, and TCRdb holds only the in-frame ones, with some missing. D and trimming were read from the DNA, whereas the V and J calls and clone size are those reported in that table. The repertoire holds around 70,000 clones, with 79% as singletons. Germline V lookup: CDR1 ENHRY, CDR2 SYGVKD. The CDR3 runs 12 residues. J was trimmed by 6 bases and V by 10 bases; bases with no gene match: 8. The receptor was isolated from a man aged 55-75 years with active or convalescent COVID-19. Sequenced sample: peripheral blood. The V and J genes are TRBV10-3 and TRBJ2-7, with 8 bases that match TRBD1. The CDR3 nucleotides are TGTGCCAGCGGAGGGACAGGCGGCGAGCAGTACTTC. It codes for CASGGTGGEQYF.